This passage covers 21 T cell receptor beta chains from one sample sequenced in a study of CD8 T cells in Susac syndrome. Reverse transcription used roughly 0.45 to 1 ug RNA and random hexamers. TCRdb recomputed calls from the immunoSEQ multiplex PCR reads with MiXCR, one row per CDR3 protein. The table lists a few hundred thousand distinct CDR3 sequences, approximately 85% of them singletons. Sequencing used CD8+ T cells from PBMCs. Receptor source: a human donor with multiple sclerosis.

The J gene is TRBJ2-1, the V gene TRBV15, with D perhaps given as TRBD1 or TRBD2 (6 bases each). V gave up 0 bases and J gave up 5 bases, with 14 bases separating them. The germline V gene has CDR1 LNHNV and CDR2 YYDKDF (reference sequence). The CDR3 has 16 residues. The CDR3 coding sequence is TGTGCCACCAGCAGAGACGGGAGACAGGACCACAATGAGCAGTTCTTC. Its protein is CATSRDGRQDHNEQFF.

This clonotype was seen a handful of times. The chain recombines TRBV19 with TRBJ2-5; D not certain. Trimming left V 5 bases short and J 5 bases short, with 15 bases between. Germline CDR1 and CDR2: LNHDA and SQIVND (reference sequence). The CDR3 loop spans 14 amino acids. The CDR3 bases are TGTGCCAGTAGTCTGGCAGCGCCCCGGGAGACCCAGTACTTC. Amino acid sequence: CASSLAAPRETQYF.

This chain connects TRBV30 to TRBJ1-5, with 9 bases matching TRBD1. Germline V lookup: CDR1 GTSNPN, CDR2 SVGIG (reference sequence). CDR3 length: 16 residues. V lost 2 bases, J lost 4 bases, and 9 bases stayed unmatched. The CDR3 protein is CAWSKASGTGNQPQHF. DNA of the CDR3: TGTGCCTGGAGTAAGGCGTCCGGGACAGGGAATCAGCCCCAGCATTTT.

This rearrangement joins TRBV3-1 to TRBJ2-7; D is perhaps TRBD1 (6 bases). The CDR3 sequence is 15 residues long. The germline V and J ends were trimmed by 0 bases and 3 bases, with 12 bases remaining between them. Germline values: CDR1 LGHDT, CDR2 YNNKEL (reference sequence). In DNA, the CDR3 is TGTGCCAGCAGCCAAGATGGGACACGATACTACGAGCAGTACTTC. Its protein is CASSQDGTRYYEQYF.

The V call is TRBV27, the J call TRBJ2-3, with a weak D call TRBD2 (5 bases). V was trimmed by 5 bases and J by 6 bases, leaving 15 bases between them. CDR3 size: 14 residues. Germline V gene data show CDR1 as MNHEY and CDR2 as SMNVEV (reference sequence). CDR3 coding DNA: TGTGCCAGCAGTGGACGGGATCAAATCGATACGCAGTATTTT. The encoded protein is CASSGRDQIDTQYF.

The chain is built from TRBV6-1 and TRBJ2-7; D possibly corresponds to TRBD2 (5 bases). This CDR3 spans 17 amino acids. Trimming removed 5 bases at V and 1 base at J, with 21 bases between. The germline V gene encodes CDR1 MNHNS and CDR2 SASEGT. The CDR3 loop reads CASSPTMQAGKSYEQYF. CDR3 sequence (DNA): TGTGCCAGCAGTCCTACGATGCAGGCCGGGAAATCCTACGAGCAGTACTTC.

The V and J genes are TRBV19 and TRBJ2-2; D is unresolved. This CDR3 has 13 amino acids. Trimming removed 3 bases from V and 5 bases from J, with 7 bases in between. CDR1 is LNHDA and CDR2 is SQIVND in the germline V gene (reference sequence). CDR3: CASSILMTGELFF. CDR3 sequence (DNA): TGTGCCAGTAGTATCCTGATGACCGGGGAGCTGTTTTTT.

The J gene is TRBJ2-3, the V gene TRBV6-2 or TRBV6-3; D is perhaps TRBD2 (5 bases). This CDR3 region has 15 residues. Germline CDR1 is MNHEY and CDR2 is SVGEGT. V lost 4 bases and J 0 bases, leaving 11 bases between the germline ends. CDR3 sequence reads: CASSSPAASTDTQYF. The CDR3 coding sequence is TGTGCCAGCAGTTCGCCAGCGGCTAGCACAGATACGCAGTATTTT.

This clonotype is a singleton in its sample. The genes are TRBV10-3 and TRBJ1-3, with D unclear. V was trimmed by 0 bases and J by 0 bases, leaving 9 bases between them. CDR1 is ENHRY and CDR2 is SYGVKD in the germline V gene. The CDR3 consists of 16 residues. Here the CDR3 DNA reads TGTGCCATCAGTGAGTCGATTCCCCTCTCTGGAAACACCATATATTTT. This codes for CAISESIPLSGNTIYF.

This clonotype appeared a single time. The CDR3 coding sequence is TGTGCCAGCAGTCCTTTCGGGGGGCGCTACGAGCAGTACTTC. Protein product: CASSPFGGRYEQYF. The chain joins TRBV27 to TRBJ2-7; tentatively, D is TRBD2 (7 bases). V lost 5 bases and J 3 bases, leaving 14 bases between the germline ends. This CDR3 contains 14 residues. Germline V lookup: CDR1 MNHEY, CDR2 SMNVEV (reference sequence).

In this sample, this clonotype turned up once. V gene TRBV7-9 combines with J gene TRBJ2-4; 7 bases are shared with TRBD1. The CDR3 is made up of 15 amino acids. The V and J ends lost 4 bases and 0 bases, in that order; junction bases with no gene match: 3. Germline-derived CDR1 and CDR2 are SEHNR and FQNEAQ (reference sequence). The CDR3 region is CASSSGQIAKNIQYF. The CDR3 DNA reads as TGTGCCAGCAGCTCGGGACAGATAGCCAAAAACATTCAGTACTTC.

The CDR3 loop reads CASSQAPAGNQPQHF. Written as DNA, the CDR3 is TGCGCCAGCAGCCAAGCCCCAGCGGGCAATCAGCCCCAGCATTTT. V and J are TRBV4-3 and TRBJ1-5, with D unclear. The CDR3 consists of 15 residues. V was trimmed by 1 base and J by 2 bases, leaving 9 bases between them. Germline assignment: CDR1 LGHNA and CDR2 YSLEER.

This clonotype occurred a few times. This chain joins TRBV28 and TRBJ2-7; TRBD2 is a possible D gene (6 bases). V dropped 10 bases and J dropped 4 bases, with 14 bases sitting between them. Germline-derived CDR1 and CDR2 are MDHEN and SYDVKM. This CDR3 region has 12 residues. In DNA, the CDR3 is TGTGCCACCACCGCTGGAGGGTACGAGCAGTACTTC. Protein: CATTAGGYEQYF.

This chain links TRBV6-5 with TRBJ2-1; D may be TRBD1 (6 bases). V was shortened by 2 bases and J by 4 bases, with 18 bases between the two germline ends. Germline V gene sequence: CDR1 MNHEY, CDR2 SVGAGI. The CDR3 extends over 17 amino acids. The DNA for the CDR3 is TGTGCCAGCAGTTACCCAACCCTCTTGACAGGATACAATGAGCAGTTCTTC. Its protein is CASSYPTLLTGYNEQFF.

This chain uses TRBV5-1 with TRBJ1-1, with TRBD1 identical over 7 bases. CDR3 length: 14 amino acids. Per germline, CDR1 SGHRS and CDR2 YFSETQ. J was trimmed by 3 bases and V by 6 bases; bases with no gene match: 8. In DNA, the CDR3 is TGCGCCAGCACCCCGGGAGGGGGCTACACTGAAGCTTTCTTT. The encoded protein is CASTPGGGYTEAFF.

The chain combines TRBV5-5 with TRBJ2-7; D is undetermined. This CDR3 is built from 18 residues. Trimming cost V 4 bases and J 2 bases, with 25 bases left between them. CDR1 and CDR2 from the germline V gene are SGHKS and YYEKEE (reference sequence). This CDR3 reads CASSRTPQWDLVAYEQYF. The CDR3 nucleotides are TGTGCCAGCAGCCGAACCCCTCAGTGGGATCTGGTGGCCTACGAGCAGTACTTC.

This chain joins TRBV25-1 and TRBJ2-5; D remains unclear. The CDR3 has 11 residues. Deletions cut 10 bases from V and 1 base from J, with 7 bases between. The germline V gene has CDR1 MGHDK and CDR2 SYGVNS. Written as DNA, the CDR3 is TGTGCCACCAAAGTCCAAGAGACCCAGTACTTC. This encodes CATKVQETQYF.

The V gene is TRBV28, the J gene TRBJ2-3; the match to TRBD2 covers 9 bases. Germline CDR1 MDHEN, CDR2 SYDVKM. The CDR3 spans 14 residues. V lost 2 bases and J lost 9; bases outside the gene matches: 6. This CDR3 reads CASSLAGGPWTQYF. CDR3 nucleotide sequence: TGTGCCAGCAGTTTAGCGGGAGGGCCTTGGACGCAGTATTTT.

The V gene is TRBV9, the J gene TRBJ2-1; D ambiguous. Trimming pared 0 bases from V and 9 bases from J, leaving 10 bases between. The CDR3 spans 13 residues. Germline lookup yields CDR1 SGDLS and CDR2 YYNGEE. The CDR3 nucleotides read TGTGCCAGCAGCGTAGGATTGTGGGGTGAGCAGTTCTTC. Its protein is CASSVGLWGEQFF.

The rearrangement links TRBV19 to TRBJ1-5; D is possibly TRBD1 (6 bases). CDR1 and CDR2 from the germline V gene are LNHDA and SQIVND (reference sequence). V lost 5 bases and J 3 bases, leaving 17 bases between the germline ends. The CDR3 is made up of 16 amino acids. This CDR3 reads CASSPGTRETNQPQHF. In DNA form, the CDR3 reads TGTGCCAGTAGTCCGGGGACAAGGGAGACCAATCAGCCCCAGCATTTT.

The V call is TRBV5-1, the J call TRBJ2-5, with D possibly being TRBD2 (6 bases). Germline V gene sequence: CDR1 SGHRS, CDR2 YFSETQ. The V gene lost 4 bases and the J gene lost 4 bases, with 14 bases spanning the gap. The CDR3 has 14 residues. In nucleotides, the CDR3 is TGCGCCAGCAGCCAGACTAGGGGATTAGAGACCCAGTACTTC. Its translation: CASSQTRGLETQYF.